This entry describes one TCR beta chain. The entry originates in a study of cytomegalovirus exposure and HLA in healthy donors. From germline, CDR1 is LGHNT and CDR2 FRNRAP. This CDR3 has 15 residues. V was pared by 2 bases and J by 2 bases, with 12 bases between. This PCR relied on a set of 60 Vbeta primers and 13 Jbeta primers. Data came from immunoSEQ multiplex PCR; TCRdb stores just in-frame clones and leaves some out. The repertoire holds 95,000 to 150,000 clones, with about 75% as singletons. The chain has TRBV12-5 and TRBJ1-1; the D is unclear. The sequence came from a man in his sixties in good health and CMV-seropositive. Sequences were obtained from PBMCs. The CDR3 DNA sequence: TGTGCTAGTGGTTTGCTTGGTACAGTTAACACTGAAGCTTTCTTT. Residues: CASGLLGTVNTEAFF.